Sequencing of this TCR beta chain was carried out in a study of regulatory T cells in long-lasting Graves disease. Documented time point: newly diagnosed GD, antithyroid drugs for less than 3 months. Extracted PBMC RNA gave rise to the TCR library. Findings and caveats of the study: Few sampled subjects may have lowered accuracy. Persistent disease showed a preference for TRBV28, TRBJ1-2 and TRBJ2-5. Peripheral blood was the sole material, not thyroid tissue. Persistent-disease Graves' patients showed less TCR diversity than new cases.

Of note for this clonotype: Its antigen is undetermined. A read error may produce the germline difference seen at one junction end.

The CDR3 contains 16 residues. Looked up from germline, CDR1 is LGHDT and CDR2 is YNNKEL (reference sequence). Both iRepertoire HTBI primers and Arm-PCR of CDR3 regions were used to build the TCR beta libraries. TCRdb re-derived calls from the multiplex PCR reads in MiXCR, one entry per CDR3 protein. The table shows under 300,000 distinct CDR3 sequences, with around 20% occurring only once. The sequenced sample was peripheral blood mononuclear cells (PBMCs), obtained at new diagnosis, from a patient treated with antithyroid drugs. V is TRBV3-1 and J is TRBJ2-1; 11 nucleotides align to TRBD2. The origin of this receptor is a female donor with Graves disease. The CDR3, as DNA: TGTGCCAACAGCCAAGAAGGGACTAGCGGCTACAATGAGCAGTTCTTC. Protein: CANSQEGTSGYNEQFF.